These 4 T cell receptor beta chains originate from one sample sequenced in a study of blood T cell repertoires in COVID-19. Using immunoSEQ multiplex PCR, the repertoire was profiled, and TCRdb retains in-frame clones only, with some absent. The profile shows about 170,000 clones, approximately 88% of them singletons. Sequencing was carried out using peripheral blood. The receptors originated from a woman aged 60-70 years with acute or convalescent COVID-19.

The CDR3 is CASSRDSNQPQHF. CDR3 coding DNA: TGTGCCAGCAGCAGGGACAGTAATCAGCCCCAGCATTTT. The genes are TRBV5-4 and TRBJ1-5; TRBD1 aligns across 7 bases. Germline V gene data show CDR1 as SGHNT and CDR2 as YYREEE (reference sequence). CDR3 length: 13 amino acids. V trimming: 4 bases; J trimming: 4 bases; junction bases outside the gene matches: 2.

The DNA for the CDR3 is TGTGCCAGCAGAGCTGGGACAGCAACTAATGAAAAACTGTTTTTT. Translation gives CASRAGTATNEKLFF. V is TRBV9 and J is TRBJ1-4; TRBD1 agrees at 7 bases. This CDR3 spans 15 amino acids. Germline V lookup: CDR1 SGDLS, CDR2 YYNGEE. V was clipped by 5 bases and J by 0 bases; unmatched bases: 4.

The CDR3 is CASLDRRSTEAFF. The DNA of the CDR3 is TGTGCGAGTCTGGATCGGCGGAGCACTGAAGCTTTCTTT. The chain uses TRBV19 and TRBJ1-1, with no clear D. The CDR3 has 13 amino acids. CDR1 and CDR2 (germline): LNHDA, SQIVND (reference sequence).

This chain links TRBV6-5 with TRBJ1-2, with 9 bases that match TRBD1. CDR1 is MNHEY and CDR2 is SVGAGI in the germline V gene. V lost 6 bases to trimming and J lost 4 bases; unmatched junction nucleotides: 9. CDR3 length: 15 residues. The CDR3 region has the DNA TGTGCCAGCAGGGTCACAGGGGGCGCCGGCTATGGCTACACCTTC. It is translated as CASRVTGGAGYGYTF.